This T cell receptor beta chain comes out of a study of blood T cell repertoires in COVID-19. Study background: Researchers got acute and convalescent COVID-19 samples from the United States, Italy and Spain.

Trimming removed 2 bases from V and 4 bases from J; junction bases left unmatched: 6. Germline V CDR1 and CDR2: MNHNS, SASEGT. CDR3 length: 16 amino acids. Under the authors' procedure: Amplifying reference gene primers gave estimates of nucleated cell counts. Clones were read by immunoSEQ multiplex PCR, and TCRdb kept only the in-frame ones, dropping some. That table furnishes V, J and clone size, whereas the DNA furnished D and trimming. The table includes roughly 57,000 clones, 80% to 90% detected once. Material: peripheral blood. The sequence was obtained from a human donor in a cohort sampled during active COVID-19. The chain is built from TRBV6-1 and TRBJ1-2, with 11 bases aligning to TRBD1. In nucleotides, the CDR3 is TGTGCCAGCAGTGAACAGGACAGGGGGCGCGGCTATGGCTACACCTTC. Translation gives CASSEQDRGRGYGYTF.